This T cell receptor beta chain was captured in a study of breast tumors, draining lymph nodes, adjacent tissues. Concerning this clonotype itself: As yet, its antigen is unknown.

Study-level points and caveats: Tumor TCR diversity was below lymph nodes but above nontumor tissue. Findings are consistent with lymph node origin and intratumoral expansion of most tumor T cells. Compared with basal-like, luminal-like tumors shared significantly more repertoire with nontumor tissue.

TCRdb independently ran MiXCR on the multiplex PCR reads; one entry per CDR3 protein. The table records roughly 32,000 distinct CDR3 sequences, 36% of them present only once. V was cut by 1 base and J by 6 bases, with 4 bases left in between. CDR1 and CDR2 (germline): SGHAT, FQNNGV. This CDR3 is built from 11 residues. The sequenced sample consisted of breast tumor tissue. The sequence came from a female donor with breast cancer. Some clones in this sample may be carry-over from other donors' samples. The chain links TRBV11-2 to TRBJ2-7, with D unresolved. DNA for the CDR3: TGTGCCAGCAGCTTAGGAGTCGAGCAGTACTTC. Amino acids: CASSLGVEQYF.